This TCR beta chain was retrieved from a study of blood T cell repertoires in COVID-19. About the research overall: There were acute and convalescent COVID-19 samples, and they came from the United States, Italy and Spain. Sample material is recorded as cDNA or gDNA derived from T cells, B-cell-depleted T cells, or PBMCs.

In the authors' workflow: Researchers report that nucleated cell counts were estimated from reference gene primer amplification. The method was immunoSEQ multiplex PCR; TCRdb's version includes in-frame clones alone and lacks a portion of them. Clonal size and the V and J genes are those of that table, whereas D and trimming came from the DNA. The data contain 100,000 to 150,000 clones, roughly 90% of them singletons. The CDR3 totals 15 residues. V was trimmed by 1 base and J by 2 bases, leaving 12 bases between them. Germline assignment: CDR1 MDHEN and CDR2 SYDVKM. This TCR was recovered from a man in his sixties or seventies with active COVID-19. The chain uses TRBV28 and TRBJ2-7; tentative D call: TRBD2 (6 bases). The sequenced sample consisted of peripheral blood. For the CDR3, the DNA is TGTGCCAGCAGTTTATTTTCCGGGGGAGCCTACGAGCAGTACTTC. This gives the protein CASSLFSGGAYEQYF.